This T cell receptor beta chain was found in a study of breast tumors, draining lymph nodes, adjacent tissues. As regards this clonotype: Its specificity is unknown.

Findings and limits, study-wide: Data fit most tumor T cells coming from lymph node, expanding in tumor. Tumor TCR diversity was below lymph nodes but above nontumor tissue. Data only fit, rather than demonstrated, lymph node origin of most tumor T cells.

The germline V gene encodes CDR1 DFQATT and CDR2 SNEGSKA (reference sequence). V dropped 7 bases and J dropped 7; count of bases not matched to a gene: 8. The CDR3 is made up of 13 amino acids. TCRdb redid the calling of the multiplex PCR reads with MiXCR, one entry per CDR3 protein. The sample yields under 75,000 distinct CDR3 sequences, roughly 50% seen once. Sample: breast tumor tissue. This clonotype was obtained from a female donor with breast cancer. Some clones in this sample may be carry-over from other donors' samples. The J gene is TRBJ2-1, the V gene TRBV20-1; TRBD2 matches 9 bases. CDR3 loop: CSEGGRARNEQFF. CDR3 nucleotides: TGCAGTGAGGGCGGGAGGGCCAGGAATGAGCAGTTCTTC.